This TCR beta chain was sequenced for a study of blood T cell repertoires in COVID-19. This CDR3 contains 15 residues. V lost 6 bases and J lost 3, with 15 bases in between. Germline V CDR1 and CDR2: MNHEY, SVGAGI. This table comes from immunoSEQ multiplex PCR, and its TCRdb copy is limited to in-frame clones, with some not included. The repertoire holds about 64,000 clones, 84% seen once, with roughly 6% in the top ten. The TCR originated in a woman aged 55-75 years with acute or convalescent COVID-19. Input material: peripheral blood. The chain joins TRBV6-5 to TRBJ1-5; possibly TRBD1 for D (6 bases). CDR3 DNA sequence: TGTGCCAGCAGCTCCGAGGGGGGGCTCAATCAGCCCCAGCATTTT. Its translation: CASSSEGGLNQPQHF.